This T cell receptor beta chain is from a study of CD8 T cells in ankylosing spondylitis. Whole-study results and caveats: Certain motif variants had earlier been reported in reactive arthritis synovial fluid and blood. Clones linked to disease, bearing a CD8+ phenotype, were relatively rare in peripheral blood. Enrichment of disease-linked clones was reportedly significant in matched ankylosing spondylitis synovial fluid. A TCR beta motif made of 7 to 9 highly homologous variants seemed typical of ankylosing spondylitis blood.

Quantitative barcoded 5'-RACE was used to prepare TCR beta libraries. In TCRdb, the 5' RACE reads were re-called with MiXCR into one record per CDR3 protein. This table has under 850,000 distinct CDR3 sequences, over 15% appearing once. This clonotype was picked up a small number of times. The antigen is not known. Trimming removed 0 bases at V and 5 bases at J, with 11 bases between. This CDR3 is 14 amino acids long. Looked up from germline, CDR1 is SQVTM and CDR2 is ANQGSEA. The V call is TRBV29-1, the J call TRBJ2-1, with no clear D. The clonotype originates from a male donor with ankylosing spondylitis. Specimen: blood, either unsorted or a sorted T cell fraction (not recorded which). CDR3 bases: TGCAGCGTTGAAGAGGTAGGGCAGGACAATGAGCAGTTCTTC. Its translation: CSVEEVGQDNEQFF.